Each of the 27 T cell receptor beta chains below was sequenced from the same sample in a study of shared clonotypes between healthy human individuals. Clones were read by immunoSEQ multiplex PCR, and TCRdb kept only the in-frame ones, dropping some. Seen here are about 1.1 million clones, around 78% observed once, and the top ten hold more than 0.55%. Sequencing was done on a sample of memory CD4+ T cells from PBMCs. Described subset: CD45RA-negative fraction. Source of these receptors: a man aged 18 to 30 in good health. Some clones in this sample may be carry-over from other donors' samples.

This sequence joins TRBV5-1 and TRBJ2-5, with 12 positions matching TRBD2. Germline loops: CDR1 SGHRS, CDR2 YFSETQ. Germline trimming cut 6 bases from V and 1 base from J; bases unmatched to any gene: 7. This CDR3 comprises 16 residues. The CDR3 DNA is TGCGCCAGCATTCTTGGGACTAGCGGGCTCCAAGAGACCCAGTACTTC. It is translated as CASILGTSGLQETQYF.

The gene calls are TRBV28 and TRBJ1-2; tentatively, D is TRBD1 (5 bases). Trimming took off 6 bases at V and 6 bases at J, with 14 bases between the two ends. The germline V gene encodes CDR1 MDHEN and CDR2 SYDVKM. This CDR3 is 13 amino acids long. This chain's CDR3 is CASSRRGTDGYTF. For the CDR3, the DNA is TGTGCCAGCAGCCGCCGGGGGACGGATGGCTACACCTTC.

The rearrangement uses TRBV18 and TRBJ2-7; TRBD2 matches at 9 bases. The CDR3 loop spans 14 amino acids. Germline V lookup: CDR1 KGHSH, CDR2 LQKENI. Unmatched junction bases numbered 2, after V lost 0 bases and J lost 5 bases. The DNA for the CDR3 is TGTGCCAGCTCACCACCTAGCGGGGGCGACGAGCAGTACTTC. Amino acids: CASSPPSGGDEQYF. The whole variable domain, remainder taken from reference TRBV18 and TRBJ2-7, is NAGVMQNPRHLVRRRGQEARLRCSPMKGHSHVYWYRQLPEEGLKFMVYLQKENIIDESGMPKERFSAEFPKEGPSILRIQQVVRGDSAAYFCASSPPSGGDEQYFGPGTRLTVT.

The chain joins TRBV5-1 to TRBJ2-6, with unresolved D. V dropped 0 bases and J dropped 0 bases, with 7 bases sitting between them. CDR3 length: 16 residues. Germline CDR1 reads SGHRS; CDR2 reads YFSETQ. The CDR3 here is CASSLAPLSGANVLTF. The DNA of the CDR3 is TGCGCCAGCAGCTTGGCCCCCCTCTCTGGGGCCAACGTCCTGACTTTC.

This clone was found a few times. The V and J genes are TRBV4-2 and TRBJ1-1, with 9 positions matching TRBD1. The germline gives CDR1 LGHNA, CDR2 YNFKEQ. After removal of 1 base from V and 5 bases from J, the junction contained 2 bases not matched to a gene. The CDR3 loop spans 14 amino acids. CDR3 residues: CASSQGDRETEAFF. Written as DNA, the CDR3 is TGTGCCAGCAGCCAAGGGGACAGGGAGACTGAAGCTTTCTTT.

This clone came up a few times. The chain has TRBV7-3 and TRBJ2-5; 7 bases are shared with TRBD2. Trimming took 3 bases from V and 3 from J; bases not matched to a gene: 10. Germline CDR1 reads SGHTA; CDR2 reads FQGTGA. The CDR3 is 16 amino acids. The CDR3 loop reads CASSLDGLLAEETQYF. CDR3 DNA: TGTGCCAGCAGCTTGGACGGTCTCCTAGCGGAAGAGACCCAGTACTTC.

About this clone: Since a much larger clone is just one base distant, this may be a read error. The chain has TRBV2 and TRBJ2-7; 11 nucleotides agree with TRBD1. Per germline, CDR1 SNHLY and CDR2 FYNNEI. The V segment lost 3 bases and the J segment 3 bases; nucleotides outside the gene matches: 4. The CDR3 sequence is 15 residues long. CDR3 coding DNA: TGTGCCAGCAGTGAGGTCGGGACAGGGGGCTACGAGCAGTACTTC. Protein product: CASSEVGTGGYEQYF.

V usage is TRBV9 and J usage is TRBJ2-3; D is uncertain. The V gene lost 4 bases and the J gene lost 1 base, with 13 bases spanning the gap. Per germline, CDR1 SGDLS and CDR2 YYNGEE. The CDR3 consists of 15 residues. Here the CDR3 reads CASSPRAGRTDTQYF. DNA of the CDR3: TGTGCCAGCAGCCCAAGAGCCGGACGCACAGATACGCAGTATTTT.

The rearrangement uses TRBV5-4 and TRBJ2-1, with 7 bases identical to TRBD2. Germline CDR1 is SGHNT and CDR2 is YYREEE (reference sequence). J lost 6 bases, V lost 7 bases, and 16 bases had no gene match. The CDR3 sequence is 16 residues long. CDR3 in amino acids: CASSRGGVAGSNEQFF. The CDR3 nucleotides read TGTGCCAGCTCCCGAGGCGGAGTAGCGGGTAGCAATGAGCAGTTCTTC.

J is TRBJ2-2 and V is TRBV6-4; the D gene is possibly TRBD2 (6 bases). The CDR3 runs to 14 residues. The germline V gene encodes CDR1 MRHNA and CDR2 SNTAGT. Trimming pared 5 bases from V and 4 bases from J, leaving 11 bases between. The CDR3 protein is CASSMTSPTGELFF. The CDR3 DNA reads TGTGCCAGCAGTATGACTAGTCCCACCGGGGAGCTGTTTTTT.

CDR3 sequence: CASSLGIGGTEAFF. The DNA for the CDR3 is TGCGCCAGCAGCTTGGGAATAGGGGGGACTGAAGCTTTCTTT. The rearrangement uses TRBV5-1 and TRBJ1-1, with TRBD1 as a possible D gene (6 bases). The CDR3 length is 14 residues. Germline V gives CDR1 SGHRS, CDR2 YFSETQ. V was pared by 0 bases and J by 5 bases, with 11 bases between.

The rearrangement joins TRBV20-1 to TRBJ1-1; D is undetermined. CDR1 DFQATT and CDR2 SNEGSKA come from the germline V gene (reference sequence). CDR3 length: 11 residues. V lost 4 bases and J lost 7, with 10 bases in between. DNA of the CDR3: TGCAGTGCTACGGGCGGAAGTGAAGCTTTCTTT. This translates into CSATGGSEAFF.

The gene calls are TRBV7-2 and TRBJ1-5, with D hard to call. Germline CDR1 reads SGHTA; CDR2 reads FQGNSA. The CDR3 is 11 amino acids. V dropped 1 base and J dropped 11 bases, with 6 bases sitting between them. The CDR3 here is CASSLDSAQHF. CDR3 coding DNA: TGTGCCAGCAGCTTAGATTCAGCCCAGCATTTT.

DNA of the CDR3: TGTGCCAGTTCACGGGTAGGAACCTACGAGCAGTACTTC. It encodes CASSRVGTYEQYF. The chain employs TRBV7-2 and TRBJ2-7; D remains ambiguous. The CDR3 is 13 residues long. V lost 9 bases, J lost 2 bases, and 14 bases lay in between. CDR1 and CDR2 (germline): SGHTA, FQGNSA.

The V call is TRBV28, the J call TRBJ2-1; 8 bases are a match to TRBD2. The CDR3 has 14 residues. Per germline, CDR1 MDHEN and CDR2 SYDVKM. V shed 7 bases, J shed 6 bases, and the junction held 8 bases outside the gene matches. The CDR3 region is CASTPGLVINEQFF. The CDR3 DNA reads as TGTGCCAGCACCCCGGGACTAGTGATCAATGAGCAGTTCTTC.

The chain is built from TRBV6-1 and TRBJ2-5, with 9 bases that match TRBD1. Per germline, CDR1 MNHNS and CDR2 SASEGT. The ends lost 5 bases at V and 5 bases at J; junction bases unmatched: 6. This CDR3 has 14 amino acids. CDR3 bases: TGTGCCAGCAGTTTACAGGGGGCGGAGGAGACCCAGTACTTC. It translates to CASSLQGAEETQYF.

For this clone: This likely traces to a read error, being one base from a far larger clone. The J gene is TRBJ2-1, the V gene TRBV11-2; D is ambiguous. The V gene's germline CDR1 is SGHAT and CDR2 FQNNGV. V was pared by 5 bases and J by 2 bases, with 4 bases between. The CDR3 has 12 residues. CDR3 DNA sequence: TGTGCCAGCAGCGTAGCCTACAATGAGCAGTTCTTC. It yields the protein CASSVAYNEQFF.

The V gene is TRBV7-3, the J gene TRBJ1-1; 8 nucleotides agree with TRBD1. This CDR3 contains 16 residues. Germline V gene lookup returns CDR1 SGHTA and CDR2 FQGTGA. V dropped 2 bases and J dropped 2; count of bases not matched to a gene: 7. CDR3 DNA: TGTGCCAGCAGCTTAGGTCCCAGGGGGCTTAACACTGAAGCTTTCTTT. Protein: CASSLGPRGLNTEAFF.

The chain links TRBV5-4 to TRBJ2-5; 7 positions match TRBD1. TRBJ2-7 matches the DNA end more closely, so the J call is doubtful. Germline V gives CDR1 SGHNT, CDR2 YYREEE (reference sequence). CDR3 length: 16 amino acids. CDR3 sequence reads: CASSSFPQGKYYEQYF. CDR3 coding DNA: TGTGCCAGCAGCTCATTTCCACAGGGGAAGTACTACGAGCAGTACTTC.

This chain links TRBV19 with TRBJ2-1; no clear D gene. This CDR3 comprises 13 residues. Between the trimmed V and J ends, which lost 10 bases and 8 bases, there was a span of 18 bases. In germline, CDR1 is LNHDA, CDR2 SQIVND (reference sequence). The CDR3 region has the DNA TGTGCCATCGCCGCGACTCCTCGGCATGAGCAGTTCTTC. Protein sequence: CAIAATPRHEQFF.

The chain recombines TRBV28 with TRBJ2-1, with TRBD2 matching 9 bases. The V segment lost 2 bases and the J segment 6 bases; nucleotides outside the gene matches: 11. CDR3 length: 17 amino acids. In germline, CDR1 is MDHEN, CDR2 SYDVKM. The CDR3 region is CASSLVPSGISFNEQFF. The DNA for the CDR3 is TGTGCCAGCAGTTTAGTTCCTAGCGGGATTTCTTTCAATGAGCAGTTCTTC.

On this clone itself: Only one base separates this from a far larger clonotype, so it likely reflects a read error. The chain links TRBV6-5 to TRBJ2-1, with D unresolved. This CDR3 contains 13 residues. CDR1 MNHEY and CDR2 SVGAGI come from the germline V gene. The CDR3 bases are TGTGCCAGCAGACCTAGAGGATACAATGGGCAGTTCTTC. This sequence encodes CASRPRGYNGQFF.

V usage is TRBV28 and J usage is TRBJ1-2; unclear D gene. V shed 6 bases and J shed 3 bases, with 8 bases lying between them. Germline-derived CDR1 and CDR2 are MDHEN and SYDVKM. CDR3 length equals 12 residues. CDR3 loop: CASRGLYYGYTF. The CDR3 bases are TGTGCCAGCAGAGGTTTATACTATGGCTACACCTTC.

The CDR3 loop is CASSPWGMQGNTIYF. CDR3 coding DNA: TGTGCCAGCTCACCATGGGGTATGCAAGGAAACACCATATATTTT. The rearrangement uses TRBV18 and TRBJ1-3; D unresolved. CDR3 size: 15 residues. In germline, CDR1 is KGHSH, CDR2 LQKENI. Deletions cut 2 bases from V and 4 bases from J, with 12 bases between. Supplemented by reference TRBV18 and TRBJ1-3, the full variable domain reads NAGVMQNPRHLVRRRGQEARLRCSPMKGHSHVYWYRQLPEEGLKFMVYLQKENIIDESGMPKERFSAEFPKEGPSILRIQQVVRGDSAAYFCASSPWGMQGNTIYFGEGSWLTVV.

The chain employs TRBV19 and TRBJ1-2, with 10 bases identical to TRBD1. This CDR3 is built from 16 residues. Germline values: CDR1 LNHDA, CDR2 SQIVND (reference sequence). The V gene end was trimmed by 5 bases and the J gene end by 2 bases; junction bases not matched to a gene: 8. The DNA for the CDR3 is TGTGCCAGTAGTGCCGCCGGGACAGGGGCCAACTATGGCTACACCTTC. It yields the protein CASSAAGTGANYGYTF. Variable domain in full (rest from reference TRBV19 and TRBJ1-2): DGGITQSPKYLFRKEGQNVTLSCEQNLNHDAMYWYRQDPGQGLRLIYYSQIVNDFQKGDIAEGYSVSREKKESFPLTVTSAQKNPTAFYLCASSAAGTGANYGYTFGSGTRLTVV.

The CDR3 coding sequence is TGTGCCAGCAGTGAAATCGGGGAAGGGAGGGAGGATGAGCAGTTCTTC. It encodes CASSEIGEGREDEQFF. The V call is TRBV6-1, the J call TRBJ2-1, with 7 positions matching TRBD2. Per germline, CDR1 MNHNS and CDR2 SASEGT. V lost 2 bases to trimming and J lost 8 bases; unmatched junction nucleotides: 12. CDR3 length: 16 amino acids.

Here the CDR3 reads CASTRDLSNNEQFF. Here the CDR3 DNA reads TGCGCCAGCACCCGGGACCTATCTAATAATGAGCAGTTCTTC. The genes are TRBV10-1 and TRBJ2-1; D possibly uses TRBD1 or TRBD2 (5 bases each). Germline CDR1 WNHNN, CDR2 SYGVQD (reference sequence). The CDR3 is 14 residues long. V was trimmed by 7 bases and J by 7 bases, leaving 17 bases between them.